A selection of T cell receptor beta chains follows, all from one sample in a study of regulatory T cells in long-lasting Graves disease. A single record per CDR3 protein comes from TCRdb applying MiXCR to the multiplex PCR reads. Among roughly 500,000 distinct CDR3 sequences listed, approximately 21% were seen once. Sequencing was performed on peripheral blood mononuclear cells (PBMCs), taken when the disease was refractory, from a patient treated with antithyroid drugs. The receptors stem from a female donor with Graves disease. Each CDR3 is given without its conserved first and last residue. Clone size is stated in some rows and not others, as once, few, many or a class when expanded.

few | TRBJ2-2 | TRBV14 | ASSQARYTGELF
- | TRBJ2-7 | TRBV6-2/TRBV6-3 | ASSFGTHRSYEQY
- | TRBJ2-5 | TRBV2 | ASSGRAGGLSY
- | TRBJ1-2 | TRBV19 | ASSMAPMDRVYGYT
few | TRBJ2-2 | TRBV10-3 | AIRLTDRFSTGELF
many | TRBJ1-5 | TRBV28 | ASSERSERVQPQH
few | TRBJ2-5 | TRBV12-3/TRBV12-4 | ATTRGGGGETQY
few | TRBJ1-5 | TRBV19 | ASSDSGGNQPQH
few | TRBJ2-1 | TRBV28 | ASSSPGDRSYNEQF
few | TRBJ1-4 | TRBV19 | ASRSGYTNEKLF
many | TRBJ2-7 | TRBV12-3/TRBV12-4 | ASGFFGLAGGPTYEQY
many | TRBJ2-2 | TRBV11-2 | ASSFEGLELF
- | TRBJ1-1 | TRBV20-1 | SASLPGGHYTEAF
few | TRBJ2-5 | TRBV27 | ASNSRPQETQY
many | TRBJ2-7 | TRBV7-6 | ASSQDRGLYEQY
many | TRBJ1-2 | TRBV7-8 | ASSEEGGSYGYT
many | TRBJ2-2 | TRBV19 | ASTKGQGNTGELF
- | TRBJ1-2 | TRBV20-1 | SARGAGNYGYT
many | TRBJ1-5 | TRBV7-2 | ASSLNGWTVRNQPQH
few | TRBJ2-7 | TRBV19 | ASKRAGQGTSYEQY
- | TRBJ1-5 | TRBV10-3 | AISESGGNQPQH
- | TRBJ2-3 | TRBV20-1 | SASSSPSGRADTQY
few | TRBJ2-7 | TRBV28 | ASKEGQSYEQY
many | TRBJ1-2 | TRBV12-3/TRBV12-4 | ASSHPTQGDYGYT
few | TRBJ1-1 | TRBV20-1 | SARGVSGGEAF
many | TRBJ1-4 | TRBV7-9 | ASSLKAIPPDEKLF
many | TRBJ1-2 | TRBV2 | ASRPSSGTLMSYT
- | TRBJ1-1 | TRBV24-1 | ATSDPGQDTEAF
many | TRBJ2-7 | TRBV6-5 | ASSYDRLTYEQY
- | TRBJ1-1 | TRBV7-9 | ASSSNSLLNTEAF
many | TRBJ1-5 | TRBV28 | ASRQGGNQPQH
- | TRBJ2-7 | TRBV27 | ASSFVGTYEQY
few | TRBJ2-7 | TRBV11-3 | ASSPGSASSYEQY
- | TRBJ2-1 | TRBV28 | ASSFLGDSYNEQF
many | TRBJ1-1 | TRBV20-1 | SARGLLQKEAF
- | TRBJ2-4 | TRBV5-1 | ASSSAGTKANIQY
many | TRBJ1-2 | TRBV24-1 | ATSDGAWGGNYGYT
few | TRBJ1-5 | TRBV15 | ATSPTGHNQPQH
many | TRBJ1-1 | TRBV12-3/TRBV12-4 | ASSLGGLDTEAF
- | TRBJ2-5 | TRBV24-1 | ATKDRKKGTQY
many | TRBJ2-7 | TRBV13 | ASSWDPKREQY
- | TRBJ2-1 | TRBV6-1 | ASRDHGTGGDNEQF
many | TRBJ1-5 | TRBV28 | ASSSYGTLSDGGNQPQH
- | TRBJ2-4 | TRBV6-2/TRBV6-3 | ASSYDLAKNIQY
few | TRBJ1-1 | TRBV12-3/TRBV12-4 | ASSFGGSWGTEAF
- | TRBJ2-7 | TRBV7-8 | ASSSAWRSSYEQY
- | TRBJ2-5 | TRBV6-9 | ASSFLPGLETQY
few | TRBJ1-6 | TRBV3-1 | ASSQDDYGSPLH
many | TRBJ2-5 | TRBV6-1 | ASSVEGQGRMKTQY
- | TRBJ2-2 | TRBV30 | AWSVPRDAGELF
few | TRBJ1-2 | TRBV20-1 | SARDRGGVYGYT